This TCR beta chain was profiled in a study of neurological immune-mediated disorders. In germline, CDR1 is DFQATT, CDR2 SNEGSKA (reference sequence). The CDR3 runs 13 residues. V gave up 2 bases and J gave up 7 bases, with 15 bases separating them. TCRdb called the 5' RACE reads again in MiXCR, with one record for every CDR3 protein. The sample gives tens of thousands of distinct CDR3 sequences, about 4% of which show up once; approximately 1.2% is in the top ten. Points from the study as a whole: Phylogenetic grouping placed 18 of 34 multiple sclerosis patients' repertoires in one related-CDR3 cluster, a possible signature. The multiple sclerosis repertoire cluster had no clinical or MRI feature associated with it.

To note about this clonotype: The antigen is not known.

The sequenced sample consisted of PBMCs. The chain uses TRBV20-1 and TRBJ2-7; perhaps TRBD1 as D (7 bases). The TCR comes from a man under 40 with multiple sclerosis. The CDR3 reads CSARLGSGGEQYF. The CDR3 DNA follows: TGCAGTGCTAGACTGGGATCAGGGGGGGAGCAGTACTTC.